The rows below give T cell receptor beta chains drawn from one sample of a study of T cell responses to AZD1222 COVID-19 vaccine. TCRdb's table, derived via immunoSEQ multiplex PCR, lists solely in-frame clones and lacks some. The profile shows 110,000 to 150,000 clones, about 93% of them singletons. Sequenced material: peripheral blood, taken on day 0 of AZD1222 vaccination. Source of these receptors: an adult in good health. Each CDR3 is given without its conserved first and last residue. The order of the fields is V gene, J gene, CDR3 protein.

TRBV6-2/TRBV6-3	TRBJ2-7	ASSYSTRGLSSSYEQY
TRBV24-1	TRBJ1-1	ATSEGGGNTEAF
TRBV24-1	TRBJ2-7	ATSDLMRYEQY
TRBV5-1	TRBJ2-3	ASSPLGRTPTNTDTQY
TRBV9	TRBJ2-3	ASSVGERDLSTDTQY
TRBV20-1	TRBJ2-1	SARDINEQF
TRBV29-1	TRBJ2-7	SAAGTGGFYEQY
TRBV10-3	TRBJ2-3	AISRIGQGSDTQY
TRBV30	TRBJ1-1	AWSEGWTEAF
TRBV7-6	TRBJ2-5	ASSLTGLAGGPRETQY
TRBV30	TRBJ1-6	AWTTDNSPLH
TRBV6-5	TRBJ1-2	ASSSSITNYGYT
TRBV29-1	TRBJ2-1	SVEGRTSYNEQF
TRBV10-3	TRBJ2-6	AIKSVRPAANVLT
TRBV2	TRBJ2-1	ASSDQFRDDEQF
TRBV7-2	TRBJ2-2	ASRQGAGLSGELF
TRBV19	TRBJ1-1	ASSRRGWTEAF
TRBV4-1	TRBJ1-2	ASSQFGQGNYGYT
TRBV30	TRBJ2-7	AWRSGSGGEQY
TRBV6-1	TRBJ2-3	ASSDVGGSTDTQY
TRBV28	TRBJ2-2	ASTNDPYTGELF
TRBV11-1	TRBJ2-7	ASSLGGLAGGYEQY
TRBV5-5	TRBJ1-5	ASSFFPPQEGVPQPQH
TRBV9	TRBJ1-1	ASSVFVGTEAF
TRBV4-1	TRBJ1-1	ASSNLGQKNTEAF
TRBV5-1	TRBJ2-7	ASSLGEGYEQY
TRBV27	TRBJ2-7	ASSKLGPYEQY
TRBV12-3/TRBV12-4	TRBJ2-7	ASSFLPGEQY